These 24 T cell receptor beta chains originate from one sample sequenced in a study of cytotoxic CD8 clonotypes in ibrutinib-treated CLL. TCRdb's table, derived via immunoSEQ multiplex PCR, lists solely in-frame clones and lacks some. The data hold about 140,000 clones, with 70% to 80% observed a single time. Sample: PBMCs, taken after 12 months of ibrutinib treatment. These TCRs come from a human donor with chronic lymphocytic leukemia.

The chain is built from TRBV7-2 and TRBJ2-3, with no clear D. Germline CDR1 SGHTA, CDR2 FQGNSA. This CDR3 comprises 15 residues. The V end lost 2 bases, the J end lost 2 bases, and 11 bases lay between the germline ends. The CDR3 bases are TGTGCCAGCAGCTTAAATAACGGCTACACAGATACGCAGTATTTT. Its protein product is CASSLNNGYTDTQYF.

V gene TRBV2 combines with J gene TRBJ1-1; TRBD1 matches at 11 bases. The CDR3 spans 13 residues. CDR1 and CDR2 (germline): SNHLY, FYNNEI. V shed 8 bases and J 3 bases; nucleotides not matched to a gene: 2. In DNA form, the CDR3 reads TGTGCCAGCTCGGGACAGGGGGACACTGAAGCTTTCTTT. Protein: CASSGQGDTEAFF.

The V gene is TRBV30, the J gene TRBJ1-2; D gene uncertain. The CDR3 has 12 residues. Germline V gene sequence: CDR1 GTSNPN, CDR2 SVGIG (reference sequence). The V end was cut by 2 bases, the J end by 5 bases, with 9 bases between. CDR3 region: CAWSPGSYGYTF. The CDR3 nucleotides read TGTGCCTGGAGTCCAGGATCATATGGCTACACCTTC.

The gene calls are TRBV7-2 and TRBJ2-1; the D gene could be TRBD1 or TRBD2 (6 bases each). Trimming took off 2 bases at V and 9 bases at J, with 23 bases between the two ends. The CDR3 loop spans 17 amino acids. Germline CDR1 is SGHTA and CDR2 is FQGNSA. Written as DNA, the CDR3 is TGTGCCAGCAGCTTACCGAGAATGTCCCGGGGGCCGTCTGAGCAGTTCTTC. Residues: CASSLPRMSRGPSEQFF.

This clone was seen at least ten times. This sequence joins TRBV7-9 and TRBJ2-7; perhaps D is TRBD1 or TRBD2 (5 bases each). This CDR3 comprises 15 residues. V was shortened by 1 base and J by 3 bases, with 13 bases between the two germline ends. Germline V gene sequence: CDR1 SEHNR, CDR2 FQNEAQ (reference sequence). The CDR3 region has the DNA TGTGCCAGCAGCTTAGTGGGGACGGGTCACTACGAGCAGTACTTC. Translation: CASSLVGTGHYEQYF.

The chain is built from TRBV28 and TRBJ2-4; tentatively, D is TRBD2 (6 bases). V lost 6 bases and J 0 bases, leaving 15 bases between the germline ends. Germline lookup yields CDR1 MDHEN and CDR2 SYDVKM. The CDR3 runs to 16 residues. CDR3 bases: TGTGCCAGCAGCCGCACGGTGGGACTAGCCAAAAACATTCAGTACTTC. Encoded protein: CASSRTVGLAKNIQYF. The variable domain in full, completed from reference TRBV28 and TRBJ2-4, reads DVKVTQSSRYLVKRTGEKVFLECVQDMDHENMFWYRQDPGLGLRLIYFSYDVKMKEKGDIPEGYSVSREKKERFSLILESASTNQTSMYLCASSRTVGLAKNIQYFGAGTRLSVL.

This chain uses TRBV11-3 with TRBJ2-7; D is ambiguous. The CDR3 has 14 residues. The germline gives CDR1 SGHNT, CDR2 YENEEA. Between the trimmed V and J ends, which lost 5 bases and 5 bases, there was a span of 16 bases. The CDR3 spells CASSLLLGSHEQYF. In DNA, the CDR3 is TGTGCCAGCAGCCTTTTACTTGGCAGTCACGAGCAGTACTTC.

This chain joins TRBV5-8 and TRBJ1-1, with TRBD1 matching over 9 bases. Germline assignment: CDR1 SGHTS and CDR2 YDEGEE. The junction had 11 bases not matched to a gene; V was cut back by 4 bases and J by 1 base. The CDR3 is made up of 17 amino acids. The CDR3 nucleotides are TGTGCCAGCAGCATACGACAGGGGGGGAGCCGGAACACTGAAGCTTTCTTT. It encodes CASSIRQGGSRNTEAFF.

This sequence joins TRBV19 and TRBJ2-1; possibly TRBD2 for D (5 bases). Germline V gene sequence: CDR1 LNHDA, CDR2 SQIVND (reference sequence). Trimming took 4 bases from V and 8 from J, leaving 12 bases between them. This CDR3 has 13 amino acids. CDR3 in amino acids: CASSNVRGDEQFF. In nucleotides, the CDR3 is TGTGCCAGTAGTAATGTCCGGGGAGATGAGCAGTTCTTC.

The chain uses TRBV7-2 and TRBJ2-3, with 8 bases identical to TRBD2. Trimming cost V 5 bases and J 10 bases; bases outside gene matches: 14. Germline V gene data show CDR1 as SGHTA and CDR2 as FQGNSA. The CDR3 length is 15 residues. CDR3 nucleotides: TGTGCCAGCAGCCCCCGGGTAGCGGGGCCCTCGGCGCAGTATTTT. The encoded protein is CASSPRVAGPSAQYF.

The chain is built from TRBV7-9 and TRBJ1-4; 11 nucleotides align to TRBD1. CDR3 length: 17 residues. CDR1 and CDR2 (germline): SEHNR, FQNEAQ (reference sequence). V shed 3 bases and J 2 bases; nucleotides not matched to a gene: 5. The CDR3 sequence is CASSFGQGALTNEKLFF. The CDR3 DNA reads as TGTGCCAGCAGCTTCGGACAGGGGGCGCTTACTAATGAAAAACTGTTTTTT. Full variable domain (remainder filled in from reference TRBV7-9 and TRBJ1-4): DTGVSQNPRHKITKRGQNVTFRCDPISEHNRLYWYRQTLGQGPEFLTYFQNEAQLEKSRLLSDRFSAERPKGSFSTLEIQRTEQGDSAMYLCASSFGQGALTNEKLFFGSGTQLSVL.

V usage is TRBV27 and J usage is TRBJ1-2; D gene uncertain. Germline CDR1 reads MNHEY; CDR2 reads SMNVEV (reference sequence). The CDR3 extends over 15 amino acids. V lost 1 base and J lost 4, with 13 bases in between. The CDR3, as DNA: TGTGCCAGCAGTTTATTTTTGGCCAGCGGCTATGGCTACACCTTC. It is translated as CASSLFLASGYGYTF.

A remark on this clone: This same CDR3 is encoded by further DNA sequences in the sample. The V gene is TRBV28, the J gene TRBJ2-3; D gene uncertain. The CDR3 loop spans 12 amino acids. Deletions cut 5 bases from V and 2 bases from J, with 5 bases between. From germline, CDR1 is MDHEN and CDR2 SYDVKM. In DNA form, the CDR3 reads TGTGCCAGCAGTCCTAACACAGATACGCAGTATTTT. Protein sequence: CASSPNTDTQYF.

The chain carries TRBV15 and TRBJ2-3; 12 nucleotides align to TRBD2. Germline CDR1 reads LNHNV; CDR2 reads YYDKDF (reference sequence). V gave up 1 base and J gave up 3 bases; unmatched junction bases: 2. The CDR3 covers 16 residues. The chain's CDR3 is CATSRGTSGATDTQYF. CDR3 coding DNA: TGTGCCACCAGCAGAGGGACTAGCGGGGCTACAGATACGCAGTATTTT.

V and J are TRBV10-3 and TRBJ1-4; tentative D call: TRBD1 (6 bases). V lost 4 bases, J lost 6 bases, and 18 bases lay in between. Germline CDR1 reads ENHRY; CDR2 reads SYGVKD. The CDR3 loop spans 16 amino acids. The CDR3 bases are TGTGCCATCAGTGGCTCCCGAGGGGGGGGACATGAAAAACTGTTTTTT. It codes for CAISGSRGGGHEKLFF.

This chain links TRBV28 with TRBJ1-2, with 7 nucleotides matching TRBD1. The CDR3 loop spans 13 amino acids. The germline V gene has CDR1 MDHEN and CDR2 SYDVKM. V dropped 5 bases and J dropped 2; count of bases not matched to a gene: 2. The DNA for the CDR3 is TGTGCCAGCAGTCCCAGGGGGAACTATGGCTACACCTTC. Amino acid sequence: CASSPRGNYGYTF.

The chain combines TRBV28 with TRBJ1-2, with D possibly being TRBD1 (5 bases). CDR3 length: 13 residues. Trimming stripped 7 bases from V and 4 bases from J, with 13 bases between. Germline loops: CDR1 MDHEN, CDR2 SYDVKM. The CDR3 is CASTMTERYGYTF. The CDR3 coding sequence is TGTGCCAGCACCATGACAGAACGCTATGGCTACACCTTC.

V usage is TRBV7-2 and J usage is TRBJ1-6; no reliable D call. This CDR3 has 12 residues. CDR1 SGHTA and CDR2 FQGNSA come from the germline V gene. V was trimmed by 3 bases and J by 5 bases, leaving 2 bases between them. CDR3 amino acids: CASSLDNSPLHF. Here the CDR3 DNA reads TGTGCCAGCAGCTTGGATAATTCACCCCTCCACTTT.

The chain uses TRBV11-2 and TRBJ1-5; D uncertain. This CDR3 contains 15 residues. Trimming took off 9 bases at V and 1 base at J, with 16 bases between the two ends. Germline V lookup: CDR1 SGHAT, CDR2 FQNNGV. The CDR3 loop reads CARTAGVRSNQPQHF. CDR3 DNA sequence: TGTGCCAGGACCGCTGGGGTAAGGAGCAATCAGCCCCAGCATTTT.

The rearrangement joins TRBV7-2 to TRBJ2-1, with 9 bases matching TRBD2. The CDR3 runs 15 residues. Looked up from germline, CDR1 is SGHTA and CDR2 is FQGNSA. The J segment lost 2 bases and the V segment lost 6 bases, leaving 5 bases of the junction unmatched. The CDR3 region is CASSYERGAYNEQFF. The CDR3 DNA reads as TGTGCCAGCAGTTATGAGCGGGGGGCCTACAATGAGCAGTTCTTC.

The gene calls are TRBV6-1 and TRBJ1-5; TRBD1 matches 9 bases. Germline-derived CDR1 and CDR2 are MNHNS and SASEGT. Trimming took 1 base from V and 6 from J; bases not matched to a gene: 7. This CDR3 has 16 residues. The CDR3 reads CASSEGIQGAFQPQHF. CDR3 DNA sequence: TGTGCCAGCAGTGAAGGAATACAGGGGGCCTTTCAGCCCCAGCATTTT.

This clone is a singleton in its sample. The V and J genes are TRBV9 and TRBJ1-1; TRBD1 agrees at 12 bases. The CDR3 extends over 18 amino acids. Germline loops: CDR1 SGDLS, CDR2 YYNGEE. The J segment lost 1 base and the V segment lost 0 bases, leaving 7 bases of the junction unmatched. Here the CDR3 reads CASSVEGTGGARNTEAFF. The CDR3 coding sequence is TGTGCCAGCAGCGTAGAGGGGACAGGGGGCGCAAGGAACACTGAAGCTTTCTTT.

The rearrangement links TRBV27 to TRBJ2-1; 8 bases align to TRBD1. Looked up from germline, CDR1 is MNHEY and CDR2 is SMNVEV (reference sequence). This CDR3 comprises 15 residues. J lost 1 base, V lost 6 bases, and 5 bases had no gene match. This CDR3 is CASSHTGGSYNEQFF. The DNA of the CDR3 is TGTGCCAGCAGCCACACAGGGGGGTCCTACAATGAGCAGTTCTTC.

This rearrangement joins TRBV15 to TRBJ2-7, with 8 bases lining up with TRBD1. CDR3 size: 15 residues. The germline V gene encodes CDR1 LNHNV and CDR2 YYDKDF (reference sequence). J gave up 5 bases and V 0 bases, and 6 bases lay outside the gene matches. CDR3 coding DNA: TGTGCCACCAGCAGAGACAGGGGGCGAGGGAACGAGCAGTACTTC. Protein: CATSRDRGRGNEQYF. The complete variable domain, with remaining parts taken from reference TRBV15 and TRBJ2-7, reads DAMVIQNPRYQVTQFGKPVTLSCSQTLNHNVMYWYQQKSSQAPKLLFHYYDKDFNNEADTPDNFQSRRPNTSFCFLDIRSPGLGDTAMYLCATSRDRGRGNEQYFGPGTRLTVT.